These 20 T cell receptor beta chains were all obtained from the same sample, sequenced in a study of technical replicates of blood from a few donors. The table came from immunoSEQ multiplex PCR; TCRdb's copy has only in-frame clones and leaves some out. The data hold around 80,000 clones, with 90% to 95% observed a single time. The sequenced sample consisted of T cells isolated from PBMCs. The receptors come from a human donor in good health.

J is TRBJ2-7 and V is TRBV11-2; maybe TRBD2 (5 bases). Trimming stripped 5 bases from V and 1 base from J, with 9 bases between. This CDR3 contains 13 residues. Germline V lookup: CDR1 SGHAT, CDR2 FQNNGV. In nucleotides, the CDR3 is TGTGCCAGCAGCGAAGGGAGATCCTACGAGCAGTACTTC. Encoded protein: CASSEGRSYEQYF.

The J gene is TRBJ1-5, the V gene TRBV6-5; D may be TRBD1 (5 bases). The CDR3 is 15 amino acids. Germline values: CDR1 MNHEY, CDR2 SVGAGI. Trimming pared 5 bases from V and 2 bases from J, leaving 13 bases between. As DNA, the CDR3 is TGTGCCAGCAGTCCGGAGGGGCTAGGCAATCAGCCCCAGCATTTT. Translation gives CASSPEGLGNQPQHF.

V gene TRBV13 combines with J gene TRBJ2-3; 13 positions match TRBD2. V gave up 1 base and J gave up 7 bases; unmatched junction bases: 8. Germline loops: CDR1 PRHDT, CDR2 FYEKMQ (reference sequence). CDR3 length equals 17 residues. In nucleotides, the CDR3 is TGTGCCAGCAGCTTAGCATGGACTAGCGGGAGTCTGAATACGCAGTATTTT. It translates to CASSLAWTSGSLNTQYF. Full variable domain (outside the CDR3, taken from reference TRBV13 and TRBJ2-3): AAGVIQSPRHLIKEKRETATLKCYPIPRHDTVYWYQQGPGQDPQFLISFYEKMQSDKGSIPDRFSAQQFSDYHSELNMSSLELGDSALYFCASSLAWTSGSLNTQYFGPGTRLTVL.

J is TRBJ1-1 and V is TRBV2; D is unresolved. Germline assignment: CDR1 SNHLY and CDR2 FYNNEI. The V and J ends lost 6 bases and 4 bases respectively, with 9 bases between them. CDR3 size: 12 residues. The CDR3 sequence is CASSHIVTEAFF. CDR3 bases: TGTGCCAGCAGCCACATTGTCACTGAAGCTTTCTTT.

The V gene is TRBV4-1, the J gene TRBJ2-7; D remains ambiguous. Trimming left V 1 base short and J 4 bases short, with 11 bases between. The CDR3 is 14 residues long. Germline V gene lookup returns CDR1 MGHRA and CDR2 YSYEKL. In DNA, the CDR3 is TGCGCCAGCAGCCAAGGGCCAACCTCTTACGAGCAGTACTTC. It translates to CASSQGPTSYEQYF.

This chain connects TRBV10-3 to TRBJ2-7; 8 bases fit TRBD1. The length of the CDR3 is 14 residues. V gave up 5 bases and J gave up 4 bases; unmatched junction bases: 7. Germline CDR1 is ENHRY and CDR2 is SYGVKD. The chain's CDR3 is CAISSPQGAYEQYF. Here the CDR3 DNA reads TGTGCCATCAGTTCACCCCAGGGGGCGTACGAGCAGTACTTC.

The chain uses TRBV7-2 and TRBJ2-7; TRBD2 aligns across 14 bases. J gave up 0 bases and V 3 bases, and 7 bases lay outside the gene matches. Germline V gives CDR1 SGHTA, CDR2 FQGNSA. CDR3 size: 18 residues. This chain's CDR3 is CASSFRIGTSGSSYEQYF. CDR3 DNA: TGTGCCAGCAGCTTCAGAATAGGGACTAGCGGGAGCTCCTACGAGCAGTACTTC.

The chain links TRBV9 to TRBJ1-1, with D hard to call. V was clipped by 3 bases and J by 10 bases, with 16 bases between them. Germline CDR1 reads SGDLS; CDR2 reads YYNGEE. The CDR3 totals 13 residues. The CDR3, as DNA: TGTGCCAGCAGCGCCGGGAATCAAGCCGGAGCTTTCTTT. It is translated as CASSAGNQAGAFF. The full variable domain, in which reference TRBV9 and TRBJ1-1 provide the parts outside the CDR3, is DSGVTQTPKHLITATGQRVTLRCSPRSGDLSVYWYQQSLDQGLQFLIQYYNGEERAKGNILERFSAQQFPDLHSELNLSSLELGDSALYFCASSAGNQAGAFFGQGTRLTVV.

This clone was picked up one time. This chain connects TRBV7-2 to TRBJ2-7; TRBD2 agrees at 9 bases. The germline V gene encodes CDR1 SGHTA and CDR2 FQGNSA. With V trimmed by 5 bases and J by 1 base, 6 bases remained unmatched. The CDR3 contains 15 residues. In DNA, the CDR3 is TGTGCCAGCAGCCTATTGACTAGCGGTTCCTACGAGCAGTACTTC. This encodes CASSLLTSGSYEQYF.

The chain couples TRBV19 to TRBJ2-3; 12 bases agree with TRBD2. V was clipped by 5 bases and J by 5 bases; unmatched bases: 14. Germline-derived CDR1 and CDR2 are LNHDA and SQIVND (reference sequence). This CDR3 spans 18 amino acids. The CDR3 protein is CASSRAAESGLAGDTQYF. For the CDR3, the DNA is TGTGCCAGTAGTCGAGCCGCGGAGTCGGGACTAGCGGGAGATACGCAGTATTTT. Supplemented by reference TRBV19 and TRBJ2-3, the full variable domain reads DGGITQSPKYLFRKEGQNVTLSCEQNLNHDAMYWYRQDPGQGLRLIYYSQIVNDFQKGDIAEGYSVSREKKESFPLTVTSAQKNPTAFYLCASSRAAESGLAGDTQYFGPGTRLTVL.

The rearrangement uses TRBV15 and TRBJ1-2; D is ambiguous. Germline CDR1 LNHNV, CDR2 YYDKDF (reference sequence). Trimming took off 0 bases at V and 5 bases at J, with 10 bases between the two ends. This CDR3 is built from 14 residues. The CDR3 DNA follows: TGTGCCACCAGCAGAGATCGTGGGGAGTATGGCTACACCTTC. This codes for CATSRDRGEYGYTF.

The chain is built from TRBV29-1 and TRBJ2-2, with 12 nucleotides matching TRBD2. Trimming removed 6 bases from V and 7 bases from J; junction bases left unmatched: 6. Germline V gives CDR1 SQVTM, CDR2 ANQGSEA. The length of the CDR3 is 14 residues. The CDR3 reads CSVGTTSGSGELFF. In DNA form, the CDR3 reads TGCAGCGTGGGTACGACTAGCGGGAGCGGGGAGCTGTTTTTT.

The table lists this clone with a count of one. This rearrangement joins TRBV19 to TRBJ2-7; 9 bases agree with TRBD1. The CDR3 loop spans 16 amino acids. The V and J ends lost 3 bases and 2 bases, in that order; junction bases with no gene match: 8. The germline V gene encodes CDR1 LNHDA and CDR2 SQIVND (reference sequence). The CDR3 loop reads CASSISSGQGPYEQYF. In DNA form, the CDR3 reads TGTGCCAGTAGTATTAGTTCGGGACAGGGACCCTACGAGCAGTACTTC.

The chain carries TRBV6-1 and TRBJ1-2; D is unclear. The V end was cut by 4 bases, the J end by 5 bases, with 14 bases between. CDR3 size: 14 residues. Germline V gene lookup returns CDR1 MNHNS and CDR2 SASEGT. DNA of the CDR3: TGTGCCAGCAGTGGTAACATTGTGTCGTATGGCTACACCTTC. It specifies CASSGNIVSYGYTF.

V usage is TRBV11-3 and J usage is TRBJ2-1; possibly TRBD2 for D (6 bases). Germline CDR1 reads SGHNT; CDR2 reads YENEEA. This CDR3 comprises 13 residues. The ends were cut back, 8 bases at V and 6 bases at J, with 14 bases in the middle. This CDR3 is CASSTGALNEQFF. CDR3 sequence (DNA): TGTGCCAGCTCTACGGGAGCCCTCAATGAGCAGTTCTTC. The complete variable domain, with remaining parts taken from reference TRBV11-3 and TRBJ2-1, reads EAGVVQSPRYKIIEKKQPVAFWCNPISGHNTLYWYLQNLGQGPELLIRYENEEAVDDSQLPKDRFSAERLKGVDSTLKIQPAELGDSAVYLCASSTGALNEQFFGPGTRLTVL.

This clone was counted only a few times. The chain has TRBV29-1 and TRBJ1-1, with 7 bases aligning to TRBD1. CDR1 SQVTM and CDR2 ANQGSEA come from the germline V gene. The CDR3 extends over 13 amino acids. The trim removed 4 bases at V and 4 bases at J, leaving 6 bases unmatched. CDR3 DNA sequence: TGCAGCGTTGGGGACAGCCTTAGCACTGAAGCTTTCTTT. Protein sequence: CSVGDSLSTEAFF.

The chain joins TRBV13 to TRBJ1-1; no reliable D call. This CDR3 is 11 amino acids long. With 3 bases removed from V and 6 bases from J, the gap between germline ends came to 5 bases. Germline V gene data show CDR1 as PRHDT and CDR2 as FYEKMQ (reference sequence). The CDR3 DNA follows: TGTGCCAGCAGCTTGAGGGCTGAAGCTTTCTTT. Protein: CASSLRAEAFF.

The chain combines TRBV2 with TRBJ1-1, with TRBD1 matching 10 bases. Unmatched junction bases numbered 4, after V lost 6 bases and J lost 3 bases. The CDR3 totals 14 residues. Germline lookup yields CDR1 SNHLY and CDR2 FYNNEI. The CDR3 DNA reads TGTGCCAGCAGCGTAGGGACAGGGGACACTGAAGCTTTCTTT. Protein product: CASSVGTGDTEAFF.

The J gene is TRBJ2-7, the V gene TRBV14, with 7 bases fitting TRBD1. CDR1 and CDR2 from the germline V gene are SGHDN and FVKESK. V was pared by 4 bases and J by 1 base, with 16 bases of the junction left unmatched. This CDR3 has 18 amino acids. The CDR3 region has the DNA TGTGCCAGCAGCCCTCGCCGGACAGGTACTTTCTTTTCCTACGAGCAGTACTTC. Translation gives CASSPRRTGTFFSYEQYF.

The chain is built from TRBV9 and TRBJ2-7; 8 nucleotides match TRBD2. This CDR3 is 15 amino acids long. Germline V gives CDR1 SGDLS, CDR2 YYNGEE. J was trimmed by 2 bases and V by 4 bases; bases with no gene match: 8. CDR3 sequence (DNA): TGTGCCAGCAGCCCAATGGGGGGACTAGCCTACGAGCAGTACTTC. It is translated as CASSPMGGLAYEQYF.